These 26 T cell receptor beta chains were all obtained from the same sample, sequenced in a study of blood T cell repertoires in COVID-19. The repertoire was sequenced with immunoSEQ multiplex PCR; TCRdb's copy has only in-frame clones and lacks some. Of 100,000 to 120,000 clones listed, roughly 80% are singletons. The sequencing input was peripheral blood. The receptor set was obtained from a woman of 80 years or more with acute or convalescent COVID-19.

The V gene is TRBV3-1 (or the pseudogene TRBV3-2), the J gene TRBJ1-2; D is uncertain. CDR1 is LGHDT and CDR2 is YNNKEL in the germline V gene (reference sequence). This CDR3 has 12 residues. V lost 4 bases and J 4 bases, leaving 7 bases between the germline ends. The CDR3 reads CASSPSSYGYTF. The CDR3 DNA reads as TGTGCCAGCAGCCCTTCCAGCTATGGCTACACCTTC.

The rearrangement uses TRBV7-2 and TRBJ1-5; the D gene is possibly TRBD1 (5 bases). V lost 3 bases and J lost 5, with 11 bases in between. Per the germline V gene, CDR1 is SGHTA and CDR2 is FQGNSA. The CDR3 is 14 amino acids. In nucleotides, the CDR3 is TGTGCCAGCAGCTTTCGGGGGTTCGATCAGCCCCAGCATTTT. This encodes CASSFRGFDQPQHF.

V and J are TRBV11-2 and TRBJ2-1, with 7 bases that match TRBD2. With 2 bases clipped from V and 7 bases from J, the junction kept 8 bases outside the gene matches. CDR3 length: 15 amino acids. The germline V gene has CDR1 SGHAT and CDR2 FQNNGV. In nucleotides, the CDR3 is TGTGCCAGCAGCTTACCCCGACTAGCAGGGAATGAGCAGTTCTTC. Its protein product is CASSLPRLAGNEQFF.

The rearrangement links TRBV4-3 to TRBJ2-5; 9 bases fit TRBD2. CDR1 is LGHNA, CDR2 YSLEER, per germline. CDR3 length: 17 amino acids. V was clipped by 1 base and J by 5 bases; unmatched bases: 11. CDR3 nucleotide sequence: TGCGCCAGCAGCCAAGTACCTAGCGGGACTGGATCGGAGACCCAGTACTTC. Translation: CASSQVPSGTGSETQYF.

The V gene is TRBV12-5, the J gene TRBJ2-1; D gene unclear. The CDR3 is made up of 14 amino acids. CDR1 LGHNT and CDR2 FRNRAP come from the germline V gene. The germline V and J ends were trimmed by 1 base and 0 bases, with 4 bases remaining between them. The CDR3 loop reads CASGLDSSYNEQFF. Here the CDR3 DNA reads TGTGCTAGTGGTTTGGACAGCTCCTACAATGAGCAGTTCTTC. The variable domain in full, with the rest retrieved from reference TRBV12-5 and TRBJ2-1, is DARVTQTPRHKVTEMGQEVTMRCQPILGHNTVFWYRQTMMQGLELLAYFRNRAPLDDSGMPKDRFSAEMPDATLATLKIQPSEPRDSAVYFCASGLDSSYNEQFFGPGTRLTVL.

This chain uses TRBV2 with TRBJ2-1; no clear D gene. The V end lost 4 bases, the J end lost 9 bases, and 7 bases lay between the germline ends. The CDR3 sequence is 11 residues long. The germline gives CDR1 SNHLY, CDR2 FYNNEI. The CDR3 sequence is CASSVATEQFF. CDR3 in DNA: TGTGCCAGCAGTGTGGCCACTGAGCAGTTCTTC. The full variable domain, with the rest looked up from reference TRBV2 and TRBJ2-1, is EPEVTQTPSHQVTQMGQEVILRCVPISNHLYFYWYRQILGQKVEFLVSFYNNEISEKSEIFDDQFSVERPDGSNFTLKIRSTKLEDSAMYFCASSVATEQFFGPGTRLTVL.

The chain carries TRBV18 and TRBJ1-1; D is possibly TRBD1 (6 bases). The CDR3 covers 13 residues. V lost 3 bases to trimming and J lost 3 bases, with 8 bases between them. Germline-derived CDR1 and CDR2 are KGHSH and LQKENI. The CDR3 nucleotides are TGTGCCAGCTCACCTTCAGGGGACACTGAAGCTTTCTTT. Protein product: CASSPSGDTEAFF.

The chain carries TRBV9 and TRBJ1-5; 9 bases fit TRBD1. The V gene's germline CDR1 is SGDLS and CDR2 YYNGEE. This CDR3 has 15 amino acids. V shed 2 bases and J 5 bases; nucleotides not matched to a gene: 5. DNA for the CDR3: TGTGCCAGCAGCGTTACAGGGGGCGAGTATCAGCCCCAGCATTTT. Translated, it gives CASSVTGGEYQPQHF.

CDR3: CASSLGPSDTYNEQFF. Here the CDR3 DNA reads TGCGCCAGCAGCCTGGGCCCTAGCGATACCTACAATGAGCAGTTCTTC. The chain combines TRBV4-1 with TRBJ2-1, with D perhaps matching TRBD2 (6 bases). Trimming cost V 4 bases and J 2 bases, with 15 bases left between them. Per the germline V gene, CDR1 is MGHRA and CDR2 is YSYEKL. The CDR3 runs 16 residues.

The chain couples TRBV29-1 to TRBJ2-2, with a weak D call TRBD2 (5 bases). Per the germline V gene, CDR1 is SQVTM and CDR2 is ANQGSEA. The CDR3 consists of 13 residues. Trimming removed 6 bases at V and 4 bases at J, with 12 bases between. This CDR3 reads CSVRGHATGELFF. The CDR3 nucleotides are TGCAGCGTCCGAGGGCACGCCACCGGGGAGCTGTTTTTT.

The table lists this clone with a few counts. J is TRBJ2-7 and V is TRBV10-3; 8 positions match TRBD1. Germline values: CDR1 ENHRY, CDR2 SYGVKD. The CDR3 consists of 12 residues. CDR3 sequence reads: CAIRAQGGFLHV. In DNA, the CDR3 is TGTGCCATCAGAGCACAGGGGGGCTTCCTGCACGTC.

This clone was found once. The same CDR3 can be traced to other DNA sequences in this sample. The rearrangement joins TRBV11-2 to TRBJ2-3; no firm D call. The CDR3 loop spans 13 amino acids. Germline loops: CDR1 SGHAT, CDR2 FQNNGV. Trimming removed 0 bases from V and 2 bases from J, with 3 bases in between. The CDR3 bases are TGTGCCAGCAGCTTAGATCTCACAGATACGCAGTATTTT. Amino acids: CASSLDLTDTQYF.

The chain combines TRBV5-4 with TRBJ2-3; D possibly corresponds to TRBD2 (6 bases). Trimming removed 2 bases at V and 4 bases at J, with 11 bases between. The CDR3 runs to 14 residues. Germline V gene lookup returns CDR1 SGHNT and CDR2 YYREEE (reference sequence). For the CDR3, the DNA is TGTGCCAGCAGCTTTCGGGACTTAGCAGATACGCAGTATTTT. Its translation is CASSFRDLADTQYF. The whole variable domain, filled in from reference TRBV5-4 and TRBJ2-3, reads ETGVTQSPTHLIKTRGQQVTLRCSSQSGHNTVSWYQQALGQGPQFIFQYYREEENGRGNFPPRFSGLQFPNYSSELNVNALELDDSALYLCASSFRDLADTQYFGPGTRLTVL.

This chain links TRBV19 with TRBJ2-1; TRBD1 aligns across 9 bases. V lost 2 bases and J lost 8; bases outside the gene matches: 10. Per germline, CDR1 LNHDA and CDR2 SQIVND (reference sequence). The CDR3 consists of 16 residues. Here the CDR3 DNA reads TGTGCCAGTAGTATATCTGTGGGGACAGGGCACCATGAGCAGTTCTTC. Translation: CASSISVGTGHHEQFF.

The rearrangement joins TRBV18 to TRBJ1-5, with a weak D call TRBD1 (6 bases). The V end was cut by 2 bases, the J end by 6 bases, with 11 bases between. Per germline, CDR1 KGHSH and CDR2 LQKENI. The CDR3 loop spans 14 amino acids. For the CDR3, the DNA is TGTGCCAGCTCACCAGGGGGCTGGCGTCAGCCCCAGCATTTT. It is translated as CASSPGGWRQPQHF.

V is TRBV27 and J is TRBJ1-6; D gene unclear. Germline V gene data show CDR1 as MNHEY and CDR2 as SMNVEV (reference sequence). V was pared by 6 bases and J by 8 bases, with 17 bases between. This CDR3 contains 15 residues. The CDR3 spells CASSQSPVMDSPLHF. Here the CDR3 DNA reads TGTGCCAGCAGCCAATCACCGGTAATGGATTCACCCCTCCACTTT.

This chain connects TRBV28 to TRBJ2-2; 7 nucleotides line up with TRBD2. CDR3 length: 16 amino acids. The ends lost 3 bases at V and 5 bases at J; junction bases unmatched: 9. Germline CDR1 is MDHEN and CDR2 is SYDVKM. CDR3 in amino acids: CASSFSSGAGTGELFF. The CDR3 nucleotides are TGTGCCAGCAGTTTTTCGTCTGGAGCGGGGACCGGGGAGCTGTTTTTT.

The CDR3 reads CASSIVDRAGRVGYEQFF. The DNA of the CDR3 is TGTGCCAGCAGCATAGTGGACAGGGCGGGAAGGGTCGGCTATGAGCAGTTCTTC. J is TRBJ2-1 and V is TRBV11-2; the match to TRBD1 covers 8 bases. V gave up 5 bases and J gave up 8 bases; unmatched junction bases: 20. The germline gives CDR1 SGHAT, CDR2 FQNNGV. This CDR3 contains 18 residues.

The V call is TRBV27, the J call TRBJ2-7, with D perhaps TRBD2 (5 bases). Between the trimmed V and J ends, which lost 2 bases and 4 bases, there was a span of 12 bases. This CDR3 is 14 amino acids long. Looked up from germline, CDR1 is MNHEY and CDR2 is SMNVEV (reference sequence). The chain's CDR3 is CASSLSGIPYEQYF. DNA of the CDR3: TGTGCCAGCAGTTTAAGCGGCATTCCTTACGAGCAGTACTTC.

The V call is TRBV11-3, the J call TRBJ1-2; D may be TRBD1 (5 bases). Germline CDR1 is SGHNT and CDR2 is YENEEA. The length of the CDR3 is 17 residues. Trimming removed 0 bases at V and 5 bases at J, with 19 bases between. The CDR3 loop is CASSLDTYTGRAYGYTF. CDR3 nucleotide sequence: TGTGCCAGCAGCTTAGATACATACACGGGCAGGGCTTATGGCTACACCTTC.

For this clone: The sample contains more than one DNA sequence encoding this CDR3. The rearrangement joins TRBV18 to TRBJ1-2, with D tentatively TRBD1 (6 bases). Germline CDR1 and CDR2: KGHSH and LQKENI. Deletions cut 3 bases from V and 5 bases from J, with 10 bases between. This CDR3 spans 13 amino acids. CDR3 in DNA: TGTGCCAGCTCACCGGGACAAGGGTATGGCTACACCTTC. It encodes CASSPGQGYGYTF.

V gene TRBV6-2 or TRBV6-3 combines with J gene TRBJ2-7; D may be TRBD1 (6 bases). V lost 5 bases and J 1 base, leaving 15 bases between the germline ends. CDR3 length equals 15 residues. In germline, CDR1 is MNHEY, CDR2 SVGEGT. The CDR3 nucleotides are TGTGCCAGCAGTCGCCGACAGGCCGTGTCCTACGAGCAGTACGTC. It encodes CASSRRQAVSYEQYV.

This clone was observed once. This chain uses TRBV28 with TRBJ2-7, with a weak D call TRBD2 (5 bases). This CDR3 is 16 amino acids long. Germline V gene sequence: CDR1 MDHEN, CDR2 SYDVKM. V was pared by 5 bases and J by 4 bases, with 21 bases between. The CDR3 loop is CASSVPSGSLIYEQYF. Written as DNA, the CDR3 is TGTGCCAGCAGTGTCCCTTCGGGGAGTCTGATTTACGAGCAGTACTTC.

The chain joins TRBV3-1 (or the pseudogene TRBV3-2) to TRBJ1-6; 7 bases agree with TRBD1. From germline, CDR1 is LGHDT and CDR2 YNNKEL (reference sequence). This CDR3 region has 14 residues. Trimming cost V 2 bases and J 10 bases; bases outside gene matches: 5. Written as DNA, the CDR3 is TGTGCCAGCAGCCAATATGGGACAGACTCACCCCTCCACTTT. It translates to CASSQYGTDSPLHF.

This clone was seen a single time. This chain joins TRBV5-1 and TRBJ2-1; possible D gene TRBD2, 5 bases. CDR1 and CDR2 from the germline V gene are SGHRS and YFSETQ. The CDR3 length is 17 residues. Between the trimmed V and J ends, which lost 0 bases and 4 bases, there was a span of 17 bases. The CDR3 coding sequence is TGCGCCAGCAGCTTGGGTCGCGGTGGGAGCCTTTACAATGAGCAGTTCTTC. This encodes CASSLGRGGSLYNEQFF.

As DNA, the CDR3 is TGTGCCAGCAGCACCGGGGGACAGGGGGCTGAGGCCGGGGAGCTGTTTTTT. Residues: CASSTGGQGAEAGELFF. J is TRBJ2-2 and V is TRBV21-1; the listed D gene, TRBD1, was not tested against the DNA. TRBV21-1 is classified as a pseudogene. The CDR3 totals 17 residues.